These 30 T cell receptor beta chains came from one sample sequenced in a study of a mutant IDH1 vaccine in newly diagnosed glioma. No antigen has been assigned to these receptors. Profiled with immunoSEQ multiplex PCR; TCRdb holds only in-frame clones, not every one. The sample holds some 48,000 clones; roughly 78% are singletons and the top ten take about 2%. Time point of the sample: week 5, during vaccination. Every single dose of the vaccine, 300 ug of mutant IDH1 20-mer peptide, came with topical imiquimod. The material was PBMCs, obtained from a glioma patient whose treatment included an IDH1 peptide vaccine. The receptors stem from a woman in her 40s with glioma.

V gene TRBV6-5 combines with J gene TRBJ1-2; D is uncertain. Per germline, CDR1 MNHEY and CDR2 SVGAGI. Deletions cut 6 bases from V and 8 bases from J, with 16 bases between. The length of the CDR3 is 13 residues. The CDR3 spells CASSTTNTRGYTF. DNA of the CDR3: TGTGCCAGCAGCACGACGAACACGAGGGGCTACACCTTC.

The CDR3 is CASSVTGTEYYEQYF. CDR3 bases: TGTGCCAGCAGCGTTACCGGGACAGAGTATTACGAGCAGTACTTC. This rearrangement joins TRBV9 to TRBJ2-7; 7 bases align to TRBD1. The germline V gene has CDR1 SGDLS and CDR2 YYNGEE. The CDR3 is 15 residues long. Losses at the gene ends were 2 bases for V and 4 bases for J; bases not matched to a gene: 9.

The chain links TRBV10-3 to TRBJ2-1; 8 bases are shared with TRBD1. Germline CDR1 and CDR2: ENHRY and SYGVKD. V shed 8 bases, J shed 12 bases, and the junction held 6 bases outside the gene matches. The CDR3 has 11 residues. DNA for the CDR3: TGTGCCATCGGGGTCGGGACAGGGCAGTTCTTC. It is translated as CAIGVGTGQFF.

The genes are TRBV7-8 and TRBJ2-7; D might be TRBD2 (6 bases). Germline V gene lookup returns CDR1 SGHVS and CDR2 FQNEAQ. V was trimmed by 6 bases and J by 0 bases, leaving 15 bases between them. This CDR3 is built from 15 residues. CDR3 in DNA: TGTGCCAGCAGAAAGCCCGGGGGTTCCTCCTACGAGCAGTACTTC. It codes for CASRKPGGSSYEQYF. Full variable domain (outside the CDR3, taken from reference TRBV7-8 and TRBJ2-7): GAGVSQSPRYKVAKRGQDVALRCDPISGHVSLFWYQQALGQGPEFLTYFQNEAQLDKSGLPSDRFFAERPEGSVSTLKIQRTQQEDSAVYLCASRKPGGSSYEQYFGPGTRLTVT.

V is TRBV10-1 and J is TRBJ2-5; D may be TRBD1 (8 bases). This CDR3 is built from 15 residues. Looked up from germline, CDR1 is WNHNN and CDR2 is SYGVQD (reference sequence). The V gene lost 2 bases and the J gene lost 5 bases, with 15 bases spanning the gap. Written as DNA, the CDR3 is TGCGCCAGCAGTGAGCACAGGGGGGGTCGGGAGACCCAGTACTTC. This encodes CASSEHRGGRETQYF.

This clone was counted between two and nine times. V and J are TRBV4-2 and TRBJ1-1; a weak D match, TRBD1 (5 bases). Trimming took 0 bases from V and 0 from J, leaving 8 bases between them. Germline assignment: CDR1 LGHNA and CDR2 YNFKEQ. CDR3 length equals 15 residues. The CDR3 here is CASSQEKGLNTEAFF. As DNA, the CDR3 is TGTGCCAGCAGCCAAGAGAAGGGGCTGAACACTGAAGCTTTCTTT.

This chain uses TRBV27 with TRBJ2-5; 10 bases are a match to TRBD1. The junction had 6 bases not matched to a gene; V was cut back by 6 bases and J by 5 bases. The length of the CDR3 is 14 residues. CDR1 is MNHEY and CDR2 is SMNVEV in the germline V gene (reference sequence). The CDR3 region is CASRETGQGETQYF. The CDR3 DNA reads as TGTGCCAGCAGGGAGACGGGACAGGGGGAGACCCAGTACTTC.

In this sample, this clone turned up a few times. This chain links TRBV9 with TRBJ1-1, with 8 bases identical to TRBD1. The CDR3 loop spans 14 amino acids. The germline gives CDR1 SGDLS, CDR2 YYNGEE. The V and J ends lost 3 bases and 1 base, in that order; junction bases with no gene match: 2. CDR3 bases: TGTGCCAGCAGCGGGACAGGGTGGAACACTGAAGCTTTCTTT. Amino acids: CASSGTGWNTEAFF.

The CDR3 protein is CASSLVRTGDGYTF. Here the CDR3 DNA reads TGCGCCAGCAGCTTGGTTAGGACAGGGGATGGCTACACCTTC. This chain uses TRBV5-1 with TRBJ1-2; 9 nucleotides line up with TRBD1. Unmatched junction bases numbered 3, after V lost 0 bases and J lost 6 bases. Germline V gene data show CDR1 as SGHRS and CDR2 as YFSETQ. There are 14 residues in the CDR3.

This chain connects TRBV4-3 to TRBJ1-3; D gene uncertain. The CDR3 extends over 16 amino acids. Germline assignment: CDR1 LGHNA and CDR2 YSLEER. V was shortened by 0 bases and J by 0 bases, with 9 bases between the two germline ends. The chain's CDR3 is CASSQDWAGSGNTIYF. In DNA form, the CDR3 reads TGCGCCAGCAGCCAAGATTGGGCAGGCTCTGGAAACACCATATATTTT.

The gene calls are TRBV11-2 and TRBJ1-2; 7 nucleotides align to TRBD1. V trimming: 1 base; J trimming: 4 bases; junction bases outside the gene matches: 6. The germline V gene encodes CDR1 SGHAT and CDR2 FQNNGV. The CDR3 spans 15 residues. The CDR3, as DNA: TGTGCCAGCAGCTTAGGGAGCCAGGGGGGCTATGGCTACACCTTC. Encoded protein: CASSLGSQGGYGYTF.

J is TRBJ2-7 and V is TRBV5-1, with D hard to call. Trimming removed 5 bases from V and 2 bases from J, with 8 bases in between. The CDR3 length is 12 residues. From germline, CDR1 is SGHRS and CDR2 YFSETQ. The CDR3 region is CASRGGTYEQYF. The CDR3 DNA is TGCGCCAGCAGGGGTGGAACCTACGAGCAGTACTTC.

Only one count was recorded for this clone. The chain has TRBV25-1 and TRBJ2-5; D gene unclear. The ends were cut back, 4 bases at V and 5 bases at J, with 5 bases in the middle. CDR1 is MGHDK and CDR2 is SYGVNS in the germline V gene. CDR3 size: 11 residues. The CDR3 loop reads CASSAAETQYF. CDR3 nucleotide sequence: TGTGCCAGCAGTGCGGCGGAGACCCAGTACTTC.

This chain uses TRBV7-2 with TRBJ1-3; the D is unclear. The CDR3 is made up of 16 amino acids. Germline V lookup: CDR1 SGHTA, CDR2 FQGNSA. V was trimmed by 5 bases and J by 4 bases, leaving 18 bases between them. The DNA of the CDR3 is TGTGCCAGCAGCGACCCGGCATTATCCTCAGGAAACACCATATATTTT. The encoded protein is CASSDPALSSGNTIYF.

The sample holds a few counts of this clone. CDR3 residues: CASSDSGSGANTGELFF. CDR3 DNA: TGTGCCAGCAGTGACTCGGGTAGCGGGGCGAACACCGGGGAGCTGTTTTTT. The rearrangement uses TRBV6-4 and TRBJ2-2; 8 bases match TRBD2. Germline V CDR1 and CDR2: MRHNA, SNTAGT. The trim removed 0 bases at V and 0 bases at J, leaving 3 bases unmatched. The CDR3 sequence is 17 residues long.

The chain has TRBV30 and TRBJ1-2, with D possibly matching TRBD1 (5 bases). This CDR3 has 15 residues. Looked up from germline, CDR1 is GTSNPN and CDR2 is SVGIG (reference sequence). The germline V and J ends were trimmed by 1 base and 5 bases, with 17 bases remaining between them. The CDR3 reads CAWSARIRANYGYTF. Here the CDR3 DNA reads TGTGCCTGGAGTGCCCGAATCAGGGCGAATTATGGCTACACCTTC.

This clone has only a few counts. This chain connects TRBV9 to TRBJ1-5; D might be TRBD1 (5 bases). Germline V lookup: CDR1 SGDLS, CDR2 YYNGEE. This CDR3 contains 15 residues. Trimming stripped 2 bases from V and 6 bases from J, with 15 bases between. CDR3 protein: CASSVGEGKGQPQHF. CDR3 nucleotides: TGTGCCAGCAGCGTGGGGGAGGGAAAGGGTCAGCCCCAGCATTTT.

J is TRBJ1-2 and V is TRBV7-9; D call uncertain. Per germline, CDR1 SEHNR and CDR2 FQNEAQ (reference sequence). There are 12 residues in the CDR3. V was shortened by 8 bases and J by 3 bases, with 10 bases between the two germline ends. This CDR3 reads CASGVRDYGYTF. The CDR3 nucleotides are TGTGCCAGCGGGGTAAGAGACTATGGCTACACCTTC.

The chain joins TRBV30 to TRBJ2-3; TRBD2 agrees at 9 bases. CDR3 length equals 19 residues. Trimming at V came to 2 bases and at J to 5 bases, leaving 20 bases not matched to a gene. Looked up from germline, CDR1 is GTSNPN and CDR2 is SVGIG (reference sequence). In DNA form, the CDR3 reads TGTGCCTGGAGTTTGGGCGCGCTTGGCGGGGGGGCCCGTGGAGATACGCAGTATTTT. Translating it yields CAWSLGALGGGARGDTQYF.

This rearrangement joins TRBV7-9 to TRBJ1-4; 7 bases line up with TRBD1. V lost 3 bases and J lost 11; bases outside the gene matches: 12. Germline loops: CDR1 SEHNR, CDR2 FQNEAQ (reference sequence). The CDR3 is 15 amino acids. The CDR3 is CASSFRDSLPQKLFF. In DNA, the CDR3 is TGTGCCAGCAGCTTCCGGGACAGTTTGCCCCAGAAACTGTTTTTT.

The chain links TRBV5-4 to TRBJ2-5; D perhaps matches TRBD1 (5 bases). Germline CDR1 reads SGHNT; CDR2 reads YYREEE (reference sequence). V lost 0 bases and J lost 5, with 14 bases in between. The CDR3 has 15 amino acids. This chain's CDR3 is CASSLGQVGQETQYF. The DNA of the CDR3 is TGTGCCAGCAGCTTGGGGCAGGTGGGGCAGGAGACCCAGTACTTC.

The chain carries TRBV2 and TRBJ2-5; D is perhaps TRBD1 or TRBD2 (5 bases each). This CDR3 region has 14 residues. The V end lost 2 bases, the J end lost 6 bases, and 13 bases lay between the germline ends. CDR1 is SNHLY, CDR2 FYNNEI, per germline. The CDR3: CASSESGLGKTQYF. The CDR3 DNA follows: TGTGCCAGCAGTGAATCGGGGCTGGGGAAGACCCAGTACTTC. The entire variable domain, with the rest obtained from reference TRBV2 and TRBJ2-5, is as follows: EPEVTQTPSHQVTQMGQEVILRCVPISNHLYFYWYRQILGQKVEFLVSFYNNEISEKSEIFDDQFSVERPDGSNFTLKIRSTKLEDSAMYFCASSESGLGKTQYFGPGTRLLVL.

The chain couples TRBV10-3 to TRBJ1-1, with D unclear. The CDR3 covers 15 residues. CDR1 and CDR2 (germline): ENHRY, SYGVKD. Trimming removed 3 bases at V and 1 base at J, with 12 bases between. Here the CDR3 reads CAISDYSRRNTEAFF. CDR3 DNA: TGTGCCATCAGTGATTACAGCCGTAGGAACACTGAAGCTTTCTTT.

The rearrangement links TRBV5-4 to TRBJ1-1; possible D gene TRBD1, 6 bases. The CDR3 runs 16 residues. CDR1 and CDR2 from the germline V gene are SGHNT and YYREEE (reference sequence). Trimming removed 0 bases from V and 4 bases from J, with 16 bases in between. The CDR3 sequence: CASSLGEGGQGTEAFF. In DNA form, the CDR3 reads TGTGCCAGCAGCTTGGGGGAGGGGGGGCAGGGCACTGAAGCTTTCTTT. The full variable domain, rest sourced from reference TRBV5-4 and TRBJ1-1, is ETGVTQSPTHLIKTRGQQVTLRCSSQSGHNTVSWYQQALGQGPQFIFQYYREEENGRGNFPPRFSGLQFPNYSSELNVNALELDDSALYLCASSLGEGGQGTEAFFGQGTRLTVV.

J is TRBJ1-6 and V is TRBV4-1; tentatively, D is TRBD1 (5 bases). CDR1 and CDR2 (germline): MGHRA, YSYEKL. Trimming cost V 4 bases and J 9 bases, with 13 bases left between them. The length of the CDR3 is 14 residues. In nucleotides, the CDR3 is TGCGCCAGCAGCCCCCTTCCTAGGGGTTCACCCCTCCACTTT. The encoded protein is CASSPLPRGSPLHF.

The gene calls are TRBV2 and TRBJ2-7; D unclear. V was shortened by 1 base and J by 2 bases, with 12 bases between the two germline ends. Germline CDR1 is SNHLY and CDR2 is FYNNEI. This CDR3 has 15 amino acids. Written as DNA, the CDR3 is TGTGCCAGCAGTGAAGGTCTATTACTTACCTACGAGCAGTACTTC. Residues: CASSEGLLLTYEQYF. Complete variable domain (other parts from reference TRBV2 and TRBJ2-7): EPEVTQTPSHQVTQMGQEVILRCVPISNHLYFYWYRQILGQKVEFLVSFYNNEISEKSEIFDDQFSVERPDGSNFTLKIRSTKLEDSAMYFCASSEGLLLTYEQYFGPGTRLTVT.

In its sample, this clone ranks as medium-sized. Other DNA sequences within the sample encode an identical CDR3. J is TRBJ1-2 and V is TRBV25-1, with no clear D. CDR1 MGHDK and CDR2 SYGVNS come from the germline V gene. This CDR3 has 11 amino acids. V lost 2 bases to trimming and J lost 8 bases, with 6 bases between them. The chain's CDR3 is CASSEVGGYTF. The CDR3 nucleotides are TGTGCCAGCAGTGAAGTGGGAGGCTACACCTTC.

The chain couples TRBV7-2 to TRBJ1-1; D not certain. The germline V gene encodes CDR1 SGHTA and CDR2 FQGNSA. V shed 5 bases and J shed 8 bases, with 15 bases lying between them. This CDR3 contains 13 residues. CDR3 nucleotide sequence: TGTGCCAGCAGCCGCACCCCGGGGAGAGAAGCTTTCTTT. Amino acid sequence: CASSRTPGREAFF.

The chain joins TRBV6-5 to TRBJ1-2, with 9 bases fitting TRBD1. Germline CDR1 is MNHEY and CDR2 is SVGAGI. This CDR3 spans 15 amino acids. The V gene end was trimmed by 4 bases and the J gene end by 1 base; junction bases not matched to a gene: 4. CDR3 in amino acids: CASSSRGQGNYGYTF. CDR3 in DNA: TGTGCCAGCAGTTCAAGGGGACAGGGTAACTATGGCTACACCTTC.

This clone was detected a few times. The rearrangement uses TRBV10-3 and TRBJ1-1, with a tentative D call TRBD1 (5 bases). CDR3 length: 11 residues. Per the germline V gene, CDR1 is ENHRY and CDR2 is SYGVKD. The V gene lost 8 bases and the J gene lost 8 bases, with 12 bases spanning the gap. CDR3 coding DNA: TGTGCCATCGCAGGACAAGTAGAAGCTTTCTTT. Amino acids: CAIAGQVEAFF.